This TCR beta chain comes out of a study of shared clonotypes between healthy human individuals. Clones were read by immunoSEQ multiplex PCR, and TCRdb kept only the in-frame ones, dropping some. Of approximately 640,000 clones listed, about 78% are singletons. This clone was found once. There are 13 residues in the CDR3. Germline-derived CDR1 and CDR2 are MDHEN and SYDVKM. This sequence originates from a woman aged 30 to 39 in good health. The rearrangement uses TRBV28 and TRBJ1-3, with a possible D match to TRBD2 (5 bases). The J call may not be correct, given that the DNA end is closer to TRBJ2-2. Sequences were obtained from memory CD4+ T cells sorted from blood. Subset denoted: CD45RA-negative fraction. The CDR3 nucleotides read TGTGCCAGCGGCGGCGGGTTGACCGGGGAGCTGTTTTTT. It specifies CASGGGLTGELFF.